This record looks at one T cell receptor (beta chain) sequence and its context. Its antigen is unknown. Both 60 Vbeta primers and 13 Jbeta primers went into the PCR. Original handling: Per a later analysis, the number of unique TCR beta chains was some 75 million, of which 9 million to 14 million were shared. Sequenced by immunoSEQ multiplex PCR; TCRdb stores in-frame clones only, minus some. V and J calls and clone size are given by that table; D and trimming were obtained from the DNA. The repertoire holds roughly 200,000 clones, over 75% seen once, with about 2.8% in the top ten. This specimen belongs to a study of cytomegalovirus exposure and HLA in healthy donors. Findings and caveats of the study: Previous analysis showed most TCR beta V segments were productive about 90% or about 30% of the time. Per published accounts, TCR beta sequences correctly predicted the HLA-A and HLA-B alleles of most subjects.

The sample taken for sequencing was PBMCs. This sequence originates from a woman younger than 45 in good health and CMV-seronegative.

CDR3 bases: TGTGCCTGGAGTGGGTCCCTGACCGGGGGGCTGGAGACCCAGTACTTC. Encoded protein: CAWSGSLTGGLETQYF. The chain joins TRBV30 to TRBJ2-5; perhaps TRBD2 as D (7 bases). The V and J ends lost 1 base and 5 bases respectively, with 20 bases between them. The CDR3 is 16 residues long. Germline V gene lookup returns CDR1 GTSNPN and CDR2 SVGIG (reference sequence).